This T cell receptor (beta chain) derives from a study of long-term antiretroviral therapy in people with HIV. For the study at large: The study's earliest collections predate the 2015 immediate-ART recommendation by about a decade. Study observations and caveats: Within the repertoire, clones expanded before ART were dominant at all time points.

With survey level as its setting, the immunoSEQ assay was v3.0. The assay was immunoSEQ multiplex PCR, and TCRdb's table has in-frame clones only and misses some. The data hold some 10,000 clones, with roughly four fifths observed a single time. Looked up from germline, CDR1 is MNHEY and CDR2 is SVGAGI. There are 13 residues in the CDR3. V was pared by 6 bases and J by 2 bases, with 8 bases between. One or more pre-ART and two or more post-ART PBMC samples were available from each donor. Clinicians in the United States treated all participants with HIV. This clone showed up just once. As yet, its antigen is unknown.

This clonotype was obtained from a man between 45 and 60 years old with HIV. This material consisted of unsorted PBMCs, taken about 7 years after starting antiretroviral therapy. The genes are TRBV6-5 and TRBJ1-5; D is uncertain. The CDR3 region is CASSPQGNQPQHF. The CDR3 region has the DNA TGTGCCAGCAGCCCTCAGGGCAATCAGCCCCAGCATTTT.